These 12 T cell receptor beta chains came from one sample sequenced in a study of T cell repertoires in ileal Crohn's disease. The protocol was immunoSEQ multiplex PCR, while the TCRdb copy is restricted to in-frame clones and leaves out a portion. The sample records over 15,000 clones, roughly 90% being singletons. The time point: inflamed ileum from the surgical specimen. What was sequenced was ileal tissue. These receptor sequences come from an adult with Crohn's disease.

The chain recombines TRBV5-4 with TRBJ2-1; 12 positions agree with TRBD2. From germline, CDR1 is SGHNT and CDR2 YYREEE (reference sequence). This CDR3 comprises 14 residues. The V segment lost 3 bases and the J segment 10 bases; nucleotides outside the gene matches: 5. The CDR3 coding sequence is TGTGCCAGCAGCTCGGGACTAGCGGGCGAGGAGCAGTTCTTC. Its protein is CASSSGLAGEEQFF.

This chain joins TRBV7-9 and TRBJ1-2, with 7 bases that match TRBD1. This CDR3 has 13 residues. V shed 5 bases and J 4 bases; nucleotides not matched to a gene: 4. In germline, CDR1 is SEHNR, CDR2 FQNEAQ (reference sequence). CDR3 in amino acids: CASSPTGVYGYTF. The CDR3, as DNA: TGTGCCAGCAGCCCAACAGGGGTCTATGGCTACACCTTC.

In DNA, the CDR3 is TGCAGCGTTGCAGGGTCTAGCAATCAGCCCCAGCATTTT. Its translation is CSVAGSSNQPQHF. The chain links TRBV29-1 to TRBJ1-5, with D perhaps matching TRBD1 (5 bases). Trimming took off 4 bases at V and 0 bases at J, with 7 bases between the two ends. This CDR3 is 13 amino acids long. Germline-derived CDR1 and CDR2 are SQVTM and ANQGSEA.

V and J are TRBV6-5 and TRBJ1-3, with TRBD1 identical over 8 bases. CDR1 is MNHEY, CDR2 SVGAGI, per germline. CDR3 length: 15 residues. The ends lost 6 bases at V and 0 bases at J; junction bases unmatched: 4. The DNA for the CDR3 is TGTGCCAGCAGCTCAGGGGGCCTCTCTGGAAACACCATATATTTT. This codes for CASSSGGLSGNTIYF.

The chain carries TRBV5-6 and TRBJ2-7; D is undetermined. This CDR3 comprises 13 residues. Between the trimmed V and J ends, which lost 1 base and 1 base, there was a span of 6 bases. CDR1 SGHDT and CDR2 YYEEEE come from the germline V gene. The CDR3 region has the DNA TGTGCCAGCAGCTTGTTCTTATCCTACGAGCAGTACTTC. This codes for CASSLFLSYEQYF. Filled out from reference TRBV5-6 and TRBJ2-7, the complete variable domain reads DAGVTQSPTHLIKTRGQQVTLRCSPKSGHDTVSWYQQALGQGPQFIFQYYEEEERQRGNFPDRFSGHQFPNYSSELNVNALLLGDSALYLCASSLFLSYEQYFGPGTRLTVT.

The chain links TRBV2 to TRBJ1-2; 8 bases agree with TRBD1. J was trimmed by 4 bases and V by 6 bases; bases with no gene match: 1. Per the germline V gene, CDR1 is SNHLY and CDR2 is FYNNEI. The CDR3 is 12 amino acids. CDR3 protein: CASRGQAYGYTF. Here the CDR3 DNA reads TGTGCCAGCAGGGGACAGGCCTATGGCTACACCTTC.

This clone is a singleton in its sample. This chain links TRBV5-1 with TRBJ2-2; TRBD1 matches at 11 bases. Germline V gene data show CDR1 as SGHRS and CDR2 as YFSETQ. The CDR3 runs to 16 residues. V lost 4 bases and J lost 3; bases outside the gene matches: 5. As DNA, the CDR3 is TGCGCCAGCAGCGTAGGACAGGGGGCCTACACCGGGGAGCTGTTTTTT. Translating it yields CASSVGQGAYTGELFF.

Only one count was recorded for this clone. This sequence joins TRBV7-9 and TRBJ1-1; 10 nucleotides match TRBD1. The V gene end was trimmed by 3 bases and the J gene end by 6 bases; junction bases not matched to a gene: 4. The CDR3 consists of 14 residues. Per germline, CDR1 SEHNR and CDR2 FQNEAQ (reference sequence). CDR3 loop: CASSLDRGDAEAFF. The CDR3 nucleotides read TGTGCCAGCAGCTTGGACAGGGGGGACGCTGAAGCTTTCTTT.

The genes are TRBV19 and TRBJ2-5; TRBD1 matches at 9 bases. The CDR3 is 15 amino acids. The junction had 10 bases not matched to a gene; V was cut back by 6 bases and J by 5 bases. The V gene's germline CDR1 is LNHDA and CDR2 SQIVND (reference sequence). Here the CDR3 DNA reads TGTGCCAGTAGAACAGGGGGCGGAAAGGGGGAGACCCAGTACTTC. It yields the protein CASRTGGGKGETQYF.

This chain uses TRBV13 with TRBJ1-2, with D possibly matching TRBD1 (6 bases). Germline V gives CDR1 PRHDT, CDR2 FYEKMQ (reference sequence). With 8 bases removed from V and 2 bases from J, the gap between germline ends came to 12 bases. The CDR3 loop spans 13 amino acids. This CDR3 is CASAARGNYGYTF. The CDR3 DNA follows: TGTGCCAGCGCAGCCAGGGGAAACTATGGCTACACCTTC. Full variable domain (outside the CDR3, taken from reference TRBV13 and TRBJ1-2): AAGVIQSPRHLIKEKRETATLKCYPIPRHDTVYWYQQGPGQDPQFLISFYEKMQSDKGSIPDRFSAQQFSDYHSELNMSSLELGDSALYFCASAARGNYGYTFGSGTRLTVV.

The chain has TRBV27 and TRBJ2-7, with a tentative D call TRBD2 (6 bases). Trimming left V 5 bases short and J 1 base short, with 15 bases between. The CDR3 is made up of 15 amino acids. Germline CDR1 MNHEY, CDR2 SMNVEV (reference sequence). DNA for the CDR3: TGTGCCAGCAGTCCTACCGGGACTCAATCCTACGAGCAGTACTTC. Residues: CASSPTGTQSYEQYF.

The V call is TRBV21-1, the J call TRBJ1-5. TRBV21-1 corresponds to a pseudogene. The length of the CDR3 is 18 residues. The CDR3 loop is CASIRLLVGPLSNQPQHF. The CDR3 DNA reads as TGTGCCAGCATACGACTTCTAGTCGGGCCGTTGAGCAATCAGCCCCAGCATTTT.